This T cell receptor (beta chain) was obtained from a study of T cells expressing NK-cell markers. Study-level background: Within the sequenced cohort of eight donors, seven exhibited HCMV seropositivity and one was seronegative.

Template switching by 5'RACE with UMIs generated the TCR beta cDNA. With the 5' RACE reads reprocessed, TCRdb shows one record per CDR3 protein and no DNA. The repertoire table contains fewer than 400,000 distinct CDR3 sequences. From germline, CDR1 is ENHRY and CDR2 SYGVKD. The CDR3 has 14 residues. This receptor was identified in a woman aged 50 to 60 in good health. The gene calls are TRBV10-3 and TRBJ2-7; TCRdb proposes TRBD2, but this gene call is untestable without DNA. Sequencing was done on a sample of blood T cells: a sorted CD56 or NKG2C T cell subset, CD4+ or CD8+ T cells, or bulk PBMC T cells (not recorded which). The CDR3 reads CAIRDTPSPLEQYF.